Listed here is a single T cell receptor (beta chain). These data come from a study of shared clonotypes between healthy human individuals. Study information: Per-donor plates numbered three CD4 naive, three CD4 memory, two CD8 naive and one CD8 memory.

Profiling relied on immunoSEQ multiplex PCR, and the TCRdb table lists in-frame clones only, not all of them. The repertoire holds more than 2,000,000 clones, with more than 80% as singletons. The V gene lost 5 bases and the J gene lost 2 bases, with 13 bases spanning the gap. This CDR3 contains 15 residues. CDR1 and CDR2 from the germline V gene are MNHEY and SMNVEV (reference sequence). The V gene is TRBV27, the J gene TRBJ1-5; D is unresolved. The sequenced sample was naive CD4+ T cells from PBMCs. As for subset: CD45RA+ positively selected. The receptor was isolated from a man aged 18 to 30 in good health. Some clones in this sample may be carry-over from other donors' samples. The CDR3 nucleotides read TGTGCCAGCAGTGCCATCGGTGGGGGCAATCAGCCCCAGCATTTT. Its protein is CASSAIGGGNQPQHF.